This T cell receptor beta chain was observed in a study of shared clonotypes between healthy human individuals. Whole-study results and caveats: A generally larger estimated richness was seen in naive subsets than in memory subsets.

Several immunoSEQ plates held equal portions of the genomic DNA taken from each subset. Clones were sequenced by immunoSEQ multiplex PCR, and TCRdb holds only the in-frame ones, with some missing. The data show about 2.5 million clones, around 93% seen once. Germline CDR1 and CDR2: SEHNR and FQNEAQ (reference sequence). V lost 5 bases and J lost 3; bases outside the gene matches: 3. This CDR3 is built from 13 residues. About this clone: As yet, its antigen is unknown.

Study donors comprised healthy, HIV-negative adults devoid of recent acute infection or vaccination. The authors divided CD4+ cells into CD45RA+ naive and CD45RA-negative memory subsets. The material sequenced was naive CD4+ T cells from PBMCs. The subset is: CD45RA+ positively selected. This rearrangement joins TRBV7-9 to TRBJ1-1; 7 nucleotides line up with TRBD1. This TCR came from a man aged 18 to 30 in good health. Some clones in this sample may be carry-over from other donors' samples. DNA of the CDR3: TGTGCCAGCAGCATAGGGACAGACACTGAAGCTTTCTTT. It translates to CASSIGTDTEAFF.